These 19 T cell receptor beta chains were sequenced from one sample in a study of T cell responses to AZD1222 COVID-19 vaccine. Generated by immunoSEQ multiplex PCR, the TCRdb table keeps only in-frame clones and is missing some. This sample has approximately 130,000 clones, with around nine tenths found just once. The source was peripheral blood, collected on day 0 of AZD1222 vaccination. The receptors originated from an adult in good health.

This clone was detected only once. The chain has TRBV27 and TRBJ2-5; D uncertain. Looked up from germline, CDR1 is MNHEY and CDR2 is SMNVEV (reference sequence). The CDR3 length is 13 residues. Deletions cut 2 bases from V and 8 bases from J, with 12 bases between. The CDR3 sequence is CASSLRPPTTQYF. Written as DNA, the CDR3 is TGTGCCAGCAGTTTAAGGCCTCCGACAACCCAGTACTTC.

The chain has TRBV11-2 and TRBJ2-7, with 10 bases matching TRBD2. V shed 5 bases and J 3 bases; nucleotides not matched to a gene: 13. Germline V lookup: CDR1 SGHAT, CDR2 FQNNGV. This CDR3 is 17 amino acids long. In DNA, the CDR3 is TGTGCCAGCAGCGTACTAGCGGGGCCCGGGTTGGACTACGAGCAGTACTTC. Its protein is CASSVLAGPGLDYEQYF.

This sequence joins TRBV23-1 and TRBJ2-7; the D is unclear. TRBV23-1 qualifies as an ORF whose function is uncertain. V lost 3 bases, J lost 3 bases, and 15 bases lay in between. This CDR3 region has 15 residues. The CDR3 here is CASSQSRGSYYEQYF. CDR3 coding DNA: TGCGCCAGCAGTCAGTCTCGCGGCAGCTACTACGAGCAGTACTTC.

The rearrangement uses TRBV7-2 and TRBJ1-6, with D maybe TRBD1 (5 bases). The V and J ends lost 0 bases and 10 bases respectively, with 16 bases between them. The CDR3 contains 16 residues. The V gene's germline CDR1 is SGHTA and CDR2 FQGNSA. The CDR3 DNA follows: TGTGCCAGCAGCTTAGCGTCGGGGGTATTAGGCTCACCCCTCCACTTT. As protein: CASSLASGVLGSPLHF.

V usage is TRBV30 and J usage is TRBJ2-5; a weak D match, TRBD1 (5 bases). Germline V gene lookup returns CDR1 GTSNPN and CDR2 SVGIG (reference sequence). CDR3 length equals 12 residues. With 3 bases removed from V and 5 bases from J, the gap between germline ends came to 10 bases. The CDR3 DNA is TGTGCCTGGAGCACAGGTCCTGAGACCCAGTACTTC. Translation: CAWSTGPETQYF.

The gene calls are TRBV19 and TRBJ2-4; D may be TRBD1 (9 bases). Trimming removed 1 base at V and 0 bases at J, with 22 bases between. From germline, CDR1 is LNHDA and CDR2 SQIVND (reference sequence). The CDR3 runs to 20 residues. CDR3 DNA: TGTGCCAGTAGTATAGCCGGGGGGGACAGGGTGGAACTAGCCAAAAACATTCAGTACTTC. This encodes CASSIAGGDRVELAKNIQYF.

This clone appeared once. The chain has TRBV7-2 and TRBJ2-7; 7 bases are shared with TRBD1. This CDR3 region has 13 residues. Germline V gene sequence: CDR1 SGHTA, CDR2 FQGNSA. V lost 6 bases, J lost 4 bases, and 6 bases stayed unmatched. The CDR3 is CASSFDRDYEQYF. CDR3 bases: TGTGCCAGCAGTTTCGACAGGGATTACGAGCAGTACTTC. Drawing the rest from reference TRBV7-2 and TRBJ2-7, the complete variable domain is GAGVSQSPSNKVTEKGKDVELRCDPISGHTALYWYRQSLGQGLEFLIYFQGNSAPDKSGLPSDRFSAERTGGSVSTLTIQRTQQEDSAVYLCASSFDRDYEQYFGPGTRLTVT.

The chain employs TRBV6-5 and TRBJ2-5; D is perhaps TRBD1 (7 bases). The CDR3 sequence is 15 residues long. With 6 bases removed from V and 4 bases from J, the gap between germline ends came to 18 bases. Germline V gives CDR1 MNHEY, CDR2 SVGAGI. The CDR3 loop reads CASRHARGERETQYF. The CDR3 DNA is TGTGCCAGCAGGCATGCCAGGGGGGAGAGAGAGACCCAGTACTTC.

V and J are TRBV6-1 and TRBJ1-2; 7 positions agree with TRBD1. This CDR3 contains 15 residues. The junction had 6 bases not matched to a gene; V was cut back by 2 bases and J by 3 bases. Germline CDR1 and CDR2: MNHNS and SASEGT. The CDR3 DNA is TGTGCCAGCAGTGAACGAGGGGGCGTCGACTATGGCTACACCTTC. As protein: CASSERGGVDYGYTF.

The J gene is TRBJ2-5, the V gene TRBV5-8, with a possible D match to TRBD2 (5 bases). V gave up 7 bases and J gave up 5 bases, with 21 bases separating them. CDR1 is SGHTS and CDR2 is YDEGEE in the germline V gene. This CDR3 spans 15 amino acids. DNA of the CDR3: TGTGCCAGCTGGCGGCTTGGTGGGAGTATTGAGACCCAGTACTTC. This codes for CASWRLGGSIETQYF. The full variable domain, in which reference TRBV5-8 and TRBJ2-5 provide the parts outside the CDR3, is EAGVTQSPTHLIKTRGQQATLRCSPISGHTSVYWYQQALGLGLQFLLWYDEGEERNRGNFPPRFSGRQFPNYSSELNVNALELEDSALYLCASWRLGGSIETQYFGPGTRLLVL.

J is TRBJ2-1 and V is TRBV24-1, with 14 nucleotides matching TRBD2. This CDR3 has 17 amino acids. V trimming: 5 bases; J trimming: 4 bases; junction bases outside the gene matches: 6. In germline, CDR1 is KGHDR, CDR2 SFDVKD. CDR3 bases: TGTGCCACCAGTGGGGGGACTAGCGGGAGTCTGTACAATGAGCAGTTCTTC. Translating gives CATSGGTSGSLYNEQFF.

The rearrangement joins TRBV19 to TRBJ1-5, with 7 bases matching TRBD1. The CDR3 spans 15 residues. Losses at the gene ends were 3 bases for V and 6 bases for J; bases not matched to a gene: 8. The germline gives CDR1 LNHDA, CDR2 SQIVND (reference sequence). CDR3 bases: TGTGCCAGTAGTATGGGAAGGGGGCCAGGTCAGCCCCAGCATTTT. It yields the protein CASSMGRGPGQPQHF.

A single count supports this clone. This chain joins TRBV28 and TRBJ1-5; D may be TRBD1 (5 bases). Germline V lookup: CDR1 MDHEN, CDR2 SYDVKM. CDR3 length: 17 residues. Deletions cut 6 bases from V and 2 bases from J, with 20 bases between. The CDR3 protein is CASRPNQGLGRNQPQHF. In DNA, the CDR3 is TGTGCCAGCAGACCCAACCAGGGCCTCGGGCGCAATCAGCCCCAGCATTTT.

V usage is TRBV5-1 and J usage is TRBJ2-7; TRBD2 agrees at 9 bases. Germline V gene data show CDR1 as SGHRS and CDR2 as YFSETQ. The CDR3 consists of 16 residues. Trimming removed 3 bases from V and 6 bases from J; junction bases left unmatched: 13. The CDR3 spells CASSSVAGGGRSEQYF. The CDR3 DNA reads as TGCGCCAGCAGCTCGGTGGCGGGAGGGGGTAGGAGCGAGCAGTACTTC.

The chain employs TRBV19 and TRBJ1-5, with D possibly matching TRBD1 (6 bases). Germline V gives CDR1 LNHDA, CDR2 SQIVND (reference sequence). Trimming pared 7 bases from V and 3 bases from J, leaving 25 bases between. The CDR3 has 18 residues. CDR3 in amino acids: CASNSSPGGRGLNQPQHF. CDR3 DNA: TGTGCCAGTAACTCATCTCCCGGAGGCAGGGGCCTCAATCAGCCCCAGCATTTT.

The chain links TRBV30 to TRBJ2-3; 14 bases fit TRBD2. CDR1 is GTSNPN, CDR2 SVGIG, per germline (reference sequence). V was pared by 5 bases and J by 6 bases, with 4 bases of the junction left unmatched. The CDR3 runs to 14 residues. CDR3 sequence (DNA): TGTGCCTGGGAGGGACTAGCGGGAGTGGATACGCAGTATTTT. Protein sequence: CAWEGLAGVDTQYF.

The rearrangement links TRBV6-5 to TRBJ2-5; TRBD2 might be the D (6 bases). Germline lookup yields CDR1 MNHEY and CDR2 SVGAGI. The V end lost 5 bases, the J end lost 0 bases, and 13 bases lay between the germline ends. There are 15 residues in the CDR3. The CDR3 reads CASSLAGRYQETQYF. CDR3 coding DNA: TGTGCCAGCAGTCTCGCAGGGAGGTACCAAGAGACCCAGTACTTC.

The V gene is TRBV12-3 or TRBV12-4, the J gene TRBJ2-3; D might be TRBD2 (5 bases). The CDR3 totals 12 residues. The germline V and J ends were trimmed by 5 bases and 5 bases, with 8 bases remaining between them. In DNA form, the CDR3 reads TGTGCCAGCAGTCGCGAGGGAGATACGCAGTATTTT. This sequence encodes CASSREGDTQYF.

CDR3: CASSLVDNRYEQYF. The CDR3 DNA sequence: TGCGCCAGCAGCTTGGTGGACAATCGGTACGAGCAGTACTTC. This chain joins TRBV5-1 and TRBJ2-7, with D perhaps matching TRBD1 (5 bases). V lost 0 bases and J lost 4, with 11 bases in between. From germline, CDR1 is SGHRS and CDR2 YFSETQ. The CDR3 is 14 residues long.